This T cell receptor beta chain is from a study of shared clonotypes between healthy human individuals. Sequenced by immunoSEQ multiplex PCR; TCRdb stores in-frame clones only, minus some. The sample records 1.5 million to 1.9 million clones, approximately 98% being singletons. The sample taken for sequencing was naive CD4+ T cells sorted from blood. Subset: CD45RA+ positively selected. The clonotype originates from a young man in good health.

The CDR3 nucleotides are TGTGCCAGCAGCATTAGGACAGGGAATGGCTACACCTTC. The encoded protein is CASSIRTGNGYTF. The gene calls are TRBV7-8 and TRBJ1-2; TRBD1 aligns across 8 bases. Germline V gene sequence: CDR1 SGHVS, CDR2 FQNEAQ. With 5 bases clipped from V and 6 bases from J, the junction kept 5 bases outside the gene matches. There are 13 residues in the CDR3.